The following is a T cell receptor beta chain sequence with its context. Antigen: not known. This sample is part of a study of T cell responses to AZD1222 COVID-19 vaccine. Study-wide results and caveats: The donors showed a predominance of white British ancestry and of females, with possible underestimation of clonal diversity. Two AZD1222 administrations were followed by greater Spike-specific TCR breadth and depth.

Assay: immunoSEQ multiplex PCR; the TCRdb copy retains only in-frame clones and omits some. This repertoire shows approximately 100,000 clones, about 89% found once; its top ten account for approximately 3.7%. The source was peripheral blood, collected on day 0 of AZD1222 vaccination. This sequence originates from an adult in good health.

CDR3 sequence (DNA): TGTGCCAGCAGCTATCGGACCGAGCTCTATGGCTACACCTTC. Residues: CASSYRTELYGYTF. V and J are TRBV7-8 and TRBJ1-2; no firm D call. Germline loops: CDR1 SGHVS, CDR2 FQNEAQ. The CDR3 has 14 amino acids. The V end lost 4 bases, the J end lost 4 bases, and 13 bases lay between the germline ends.